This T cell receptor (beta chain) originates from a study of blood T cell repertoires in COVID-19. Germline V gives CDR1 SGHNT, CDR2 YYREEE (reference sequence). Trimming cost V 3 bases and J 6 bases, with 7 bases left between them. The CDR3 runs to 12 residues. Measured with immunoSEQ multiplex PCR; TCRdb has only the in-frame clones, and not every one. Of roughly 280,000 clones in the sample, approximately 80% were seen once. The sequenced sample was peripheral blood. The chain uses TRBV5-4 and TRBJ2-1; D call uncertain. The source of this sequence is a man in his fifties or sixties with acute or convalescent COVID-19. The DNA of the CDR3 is TGTGCCAGCAGCTGGAGCTTCAATGAGCAGTTCTTC. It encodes CASSWSFNEQFF.